This T cell receptor (beta chain) was found in a study of blood T cells in healthy people across ages. The germline V gene encodes CDR1 SGDLS and CDR2 YYNGEE. The CDR3 spans 14 residues. V lost 0 bases, J lost 2 bases, and 8 bases lay in between. Using a J-beta primer mix together with a sample-barcoded 5' primer, a second PCR was run for about 7 to 12 cycles. MiXCR was run by TCRdb on the 5' RACE reads, yielding one entry per CDR3 protein. The sample shows about 640,000 distinct CDR3 sequences, under 65% of them seen only once. The sample was blood. V usage is TRBV9 and J usage is TRBJ1-2; D unclear. This TCR derives from a man aged 55 to 70 in good health. The CDR3 loop is CASSVAMGNYGYTF. For the CDR3, the DNA is TGTGCCAGCAGCGTAGCCATGGGGAACTATGGCTACACCTTC.